The 23 T cell receptor beta chains in this list originate from one sample, sequenced in a study of early T cells in non-severe SARS-CoV-2 infection. One entry per CDR3 protein, called by TCRdb with MiXCR from the 5' RACE reads. The repertoire includes over 15,000 distinct CDR3 sequences, around 5.6% of them detected once, and approximately 6.6% sits in the top ten. The sequenced sample was whole blood, obtained at baseline. These receptors originate from an adult who was a healthcare worker with PCR-confirmed SARS-CoV-2 infection or an uninfected control (not recorded which).

This clonotype was seen at least ten times. The chain employs TRBV20-1 and TRBJ1-2; no clear D gene. V lost 3 bases to trimming and J lost 6 bases, with 11 bases between them. Looked up from germline, CDR1 is DFQATT and CDR2 is SNEGSKA (reference sequence). The CDR3 loop spans 12 amino acids. The CDR3 reads CSARTPSDGYTF. In DNA, the CDR3 is TGCAGTGCTAGGACGCCAAGCGATGGCTACACCTTC.

The chain carries TRBV19 and TRBJ2-7; no definite D call. V lost 10 bases to trimming and J lost 5 bases, with 18 bases between them. Germline-derived CDR1 and CDR2 are LNHDA and SQIVND (reference sequence). The CDR3 sequence is 13 residues long. The CDR3 loop is CATSASLPHEQYF. CDR3 DNA sequence: TGTGCCACATCTGCCAGTCTCCCCCACGAGCAGTACTTC.

This clonotype was found a few times. The chain employs TRBV29-1 and TRBJ2-3; maybe TRBD1 (6 bases). Trimming shortened V by 6 bases and J by 9 bases, and 19 bases separated the two germline ends. Germline CDR1 and CDR2: SQVTM and ANQGSEA. The CDR3 has 13 residues. Written as DNA, the CDR3 is TGCAGCGTCCCTATTTCCAGGGGACGGACGCAGTATTTT. It codes for CSVPISRGRTQYF.

This clonotype was observed a handful of times. The V gene is TRBV5-1, the J gene TRBJ1-1; D gene unclear. CDR3 size: 16 residues. Germline loops: CDR1 SGHRS, CDR2 YFSETQ. Trimming took off 2 bases at V and 1 base at J, with 15 bases between the two ends. The CDR3 protein is CASSLYPRSENTEAFF. Here the CDR3 DNA reads TGCGCCAGCAGCTTATATCCCCGGAGTGAGAACACTGAAGCTTTCTTT.

This clonotype was seen repeatedly, ten times or more. This rearrangement joins TRBV6-5 to TRBJ1-1; TRBD1 matches 7 bases. V lost 6 bases and J lost 5; bases outside the gene matches: 6. In germline, CDR1 is MNHEY, CDR2 SVGAGI. The CDR3 runs to 13 residues. The chain's CDR3 is CASRRQGETEAFF. Written as DNA, the CDR3 is TGTGCCAGCAGACGACAGGGAGAGACTGAAGCTTTCTTT.

This clonotype has ten or more counts. CDR3 region: CASSPNTMNTEAFF. Written as DNA, the CDR3 is TGCGCCAGCAGCCCGAATACCATGAACACTGAAGCTTTCTTT. The rearrangement links TRBV5-1 to TRBJ1-1; unclear D gene. The germline V gene encodes CDR1 SGHRS and CDR2 YFSETQ. The CDR3 runs 14 residues. V lost 4 bases, J lost 0 bases, and 10 bases lay in between.

This clonotype was seen ten or more times. The chain employs TRBV4-2 and TRBJ2-2, with TRBD2 matching 10 bases. This CDR3 spans 17 amino acids. Germline CDR1 LGHNA, CDR2 YNFKEQ. The J segment lost 4 bases and the V segment lost 3 bases, leaving 8 bases of the junction unmatched. The CDR3 DNA is TGTGCCAGCAGCCACATAACCGGGACTAGCGTCACCGGGGAGCTGTTTTTT. It yields the protein CASSHITGTSVTGELFF.

This clonotype showed up many times. The rearrangement links TRBV6-2 or TRBV6-3 to TRBJ1-5; TRBD1 is a possible D gene (6 bases). V was pared by 6 bases and J by 2 bases, with 14 bases between. Germline V gene sequence: CDR1 MNHEY, CDR2 SVGEGT. The CDR3 contains 15 residues. The CDR3 is CASSPGGRGNQPQHF. As DNA, the CDR3 is TGTGCCAGCAGCCCCGGGGGCAGGGGCAATCAGCCCCAGCATTTT.

There are many counts of this clonotype. The rearrangement uses TRBV6-1 and TRBJ2-7; D perhaps matches TRBD1 (6 bases). V was clipped by 4 bases and J by 5 bases, with 15 bases between them. The CDR3 sequence is 14 residues long. Germline V lookup: CDR1 MNHNS, CDR2 SASEGT. The DNA of the CDR3 is TGTGCCAGCAGTGGACACAGGGATAGTGACGAGCAGTACTTC. It encodes CASSGHRDSDEQYF.

The sample holds many counts of this clonotype. This sequence joins TRBV20-1 and TRBJ2-7; D could derive from TRBD1 or TRBD2 (5 bases each). The CDR3 runs 14 residues. The V end lost 6 bases, the J end lost 0 bases, and 15 bases lay between the germline ends. Germline CDR1 DFQATT, CDR2 SNEGSKA (reference sequence). CDR3 sequence reads: CSAFDGADSYEQYF. The CDR3 DNA reads TGCAGTGCCTTCGACGGGGCCGACTCCTACGAGCAGTACTTC.

This clonotype came up many times. The chain joins TRBV7-9 to TRBJ2-4; D gene unclear. The CDR3 totals 14 residues. The germline V gene encodes CDR1 SEHNR and CDR2 FQNEAQ (reference sequence). Trimming removed 0 bases from V and 0 bases from J, with 3 bases in between. CDR3 amino acids: CASSLAEAKNIQYF. In DNA form, the CDR3 reads TGTGCCAGCAGCTTAGCAGAAGCCAAAAACATTCAGTACTTC.

The rearrangement links TRBV11-2 to TRBJ2-7, with D tentatively TRBD1 (5 bases). The germline V gene encodes CDR1 SGHAT and CDR2 FQNNGV. Trimming pared 0 bases from V and 3 bases from J, leaving 12 bases between. This CDR3 is 15 amino acids long. CDR3 amino acids: CASSLDQAGLYEQYF. DNA for the CDR3: TGTGCCAGCAGCTTAGATCAGGCAGGGCTCTACGAGCAGTACTTC.

This clonotype was seen ten or more times. The V call is TRBV19, the J call TRBJ2-5, with TRBD1 matching 9 bases. The CDR3 consists of 15 residues. The germline V gene has CDR1 LNHDA and CDR2 SQIVND (reference sequence). With V trimmed by 7 bases and J by 2 bases, 8 bases remained unmatched. In DNA, the CDR3 is TGTGCCAGTACCCGGACAGGGGATCGGCAAGAGACCCAGTACTTC. As protein: CASTRTGDRQETQYF.

Within the sample, this clonotype is medium-sized (0.01 to 0.1%). The chain uses TRBV5-4 and TRBJ2-1, with 9 positions matching TRBD2. The CDR3 extends over 16 amino acids. Germline assignment: CDR1 SGHNT and CDR2 YYREEE (reference sequence). J was trimmed by 8 bases and V by 0 bases; bases with no gene match: 9. As DNA, the CDR3 is TGTGCCAGCAGCTTGGGGTTAGCGGGGGCGGTGGATGAGCAGTTCTTC. Translated: CASSLGLAGAVDEQFF.

This clonotype was recorded at least ten times. The chain couples TRBV4-2 to TRBJ1-2; TRBD1 matches at 12 bases. The CDR3 spans 15 residues. Germline V CDR1 and CDR2: LGHNA, YNFKEQ. The V segment lost 3 bases and the J segment 8 bases; nucleotides outside the gene matches: 7. For the CDR3, the DNA is TGTGCCAGCAGCCAGGCGGGACAGGGGGCGTCAGGCTACACCTTC. As protein: CASSQAGQGASGYTF.

This clonotype was counted between two and nine times. The chain uses TRBV20-1 and TRBJ2-3; D may be TRBD2 (5 bases). The germline V gene has CDR1 DFQATT and CDR2 SNEGSKA (reference sequence). Trimming took 2 bases from V and 3 from J, leaving 12 bases between them. The CDR3 loop spans 14 amino acids. The CDR3 loop is CSARRAPGTDTQYF. The CDR3 DNA follows: TGCAGTGCTAGAAGGGCGCCGGGGACAGATACGCAGTATTTT.

There are many counts of this clonotype. In nucleotides, the CDR3 is TGTGCCAGCTCACGGGACAGGACTAATGAAAAACTGTTTTTT. Translated: CASSRDRTNEKLFF. The V call is TRBV18, the J call TRBJ1-4, with 8 bases fitting TRBD1. CDR3 length: 14 amino acids. Trimming took 4 bases from V and 2 from J; bases not matched to a gene: 0. Germline V CDR1 and CDR2: KGHSH, LQKENI.

This clonotype is categorized as medium-sized. This chain uses TRBV4-2 with TRBJ2-6; TRBD1 matches 8 bases. The CDR3 totals 15 residues. The germline gives CDR1 LGHNA, CDR2 YNFKEQ. The V gene end was trimmed by 4 bases and the J gene end by 2 bases; junction bases not matched to a gene: 1. CDR3 coding DNA: TGTGCCAGCAGCCCGGACAGGGCTGGGGCCAACGTCCTGACTTTC. It yields the protein CASSPDRAGANVLTF.

Ten or more counts support this clonotype. The V and J genes are TRBV6-2 or TRBV6-3 and TRBJ1-5, with 8 bases lining up with TRBD1. The CDR3 loop spans 17 amino acids. CDR1 and CDR2 (germline): MNHEY, SVGEGT. Trimming at V came to 5 bases and at J to 2 bases, leaving 11 bases not matched to a gene. In DNA, the CDR3 is TGTGCCAGCAGTAGAACCACAGGGGGTAGGGGCAATCAGCCCCAGCATTTT. It translates to CASSRTTGGRGNQPQHF.

Many counts were recorded for this clonotype. The V call is TRBV6-1, the J call TRBJ2-7; D not certain. The CDR3 spans 13 residues. The V end was cut by 6 bases, the J end by 3 bases, with 12 bases between. CDR1 and CDR2 from the germline V gene are MNHNS and SASEGT. The CDR3 DNA reads TGTGCCAGCAGAGGTGTGCCTAACTACGAGCAGTACTTC. It encodes CASRGVPNYEQYF.

This clonotype was detected many times. The rearrangement joins TRBV4-3 to TRBJ2-2; possible D gene TRBD1, 6 bases. The CDR3 loop spans 15 amino acids. Trimming took 6 bases from V and 1 from J, leaving 12 bases between them. Germline loops: CDR1 LGHNA, CDR2 YSLEER. DNA of the CDR3: TGCGCCAGCAGTGGGACACTGGTGAACACCGGGGAGCTGTTTTTT. Protein product: CASSGTLVNTGELFF.

In this sample, this clonotype is medium-sized. The CDR3 coding sequence is TGCAGCGTTGAAGACCAAGAAAGCTCCTACAATGAGCAGTTCTTC. Its protein product is CSVEDQESSYNEQFF. The V gene is TRBV29-1, the J gene TRBJ2-1; the D is unclear. CDR1 is SQVTM, CDR2 ANQGSEA, per germline. The CDR3 loop spans 15 amino acids. Trimming removed 0 bases from V and 0 bases from J, with 9 bases in between.

In this sample, this clonotype turned up many times. J is TRBJ1-6 and V is TRBV18; no clear D gene. Trimming pared 3 bases from V and 5 bases from J, leaving 8 bases between. Germline values: CDR1 KGHSH, CDR2 LQKENI. This CDR3 contains 14 residues. CDR3 nucleotides: TGTGCCAGCTCACCGGACCGAGATAATTCACCCCTCCACTTT. Translated, it gives CASSPDRDNSPLHF. Full variable domain (missing parts from reference TRBV18 and TRBJ1-6): NAGVMQNPRHLVRRRGQEARLRCSPMKGHSHVYWYRQLPEEGLKFMVYLQKENIIDESGMPKERFSAEFPKEGPSILRIQQVVRGDSAAYFCASSPDRDNSPLHFGNGTRLTVT.